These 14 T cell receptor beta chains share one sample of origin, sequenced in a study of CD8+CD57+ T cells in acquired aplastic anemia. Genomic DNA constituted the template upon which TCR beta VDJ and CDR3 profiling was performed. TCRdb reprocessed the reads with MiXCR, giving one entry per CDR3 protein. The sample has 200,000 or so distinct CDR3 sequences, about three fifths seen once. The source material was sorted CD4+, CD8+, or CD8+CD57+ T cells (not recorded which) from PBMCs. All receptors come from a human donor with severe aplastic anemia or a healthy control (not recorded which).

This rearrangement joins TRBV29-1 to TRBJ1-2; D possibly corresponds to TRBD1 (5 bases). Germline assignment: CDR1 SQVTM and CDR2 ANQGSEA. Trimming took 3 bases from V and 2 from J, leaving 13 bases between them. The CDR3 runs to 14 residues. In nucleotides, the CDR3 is TGCAGCGTTGAGGACGGGGGGAAGAACTATGGCTACACCTTC. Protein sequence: CSVEDGGKNYGYTF.

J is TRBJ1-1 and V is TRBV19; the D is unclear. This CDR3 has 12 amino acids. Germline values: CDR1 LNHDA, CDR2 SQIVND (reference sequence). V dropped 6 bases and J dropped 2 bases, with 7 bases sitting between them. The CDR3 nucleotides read TGTGCCAGTAGCTGGACCAACACTGAAGCTTTCTTT. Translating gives CASSWTNTEAFF.

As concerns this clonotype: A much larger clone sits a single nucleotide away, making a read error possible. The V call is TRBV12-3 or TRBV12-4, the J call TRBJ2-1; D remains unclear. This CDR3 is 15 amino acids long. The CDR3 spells CASSPKVGIYSEQFF. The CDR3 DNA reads TGTGCCAGCAGCCCCAAAGTAGGGATCTACAGTGAGCAGTTCTTC.

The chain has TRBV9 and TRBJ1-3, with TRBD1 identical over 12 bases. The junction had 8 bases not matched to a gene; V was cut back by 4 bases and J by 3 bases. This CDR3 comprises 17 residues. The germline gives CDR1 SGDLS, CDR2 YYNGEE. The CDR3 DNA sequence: TGTGCCAGCAGCCCCCGGGACAGGGGGCTCCTTGGAAACACCATATATTTT. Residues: CASSPRDRGLLGNTIYF.

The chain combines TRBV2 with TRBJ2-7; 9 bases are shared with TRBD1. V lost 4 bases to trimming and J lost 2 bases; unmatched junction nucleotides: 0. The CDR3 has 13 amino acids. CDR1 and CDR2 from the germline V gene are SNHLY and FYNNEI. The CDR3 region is CASSGDRAYEQYF. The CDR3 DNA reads TGTGCCAGCAGTGGGGACAGGGCCTACGAGCAGTACTTC.

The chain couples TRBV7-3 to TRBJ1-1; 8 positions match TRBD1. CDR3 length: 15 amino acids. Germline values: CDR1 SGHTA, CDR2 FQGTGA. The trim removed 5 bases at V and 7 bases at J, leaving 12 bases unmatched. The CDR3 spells CASSLTGASRGEAFF. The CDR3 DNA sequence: TGTGCCAGCAGCCTGACAGGGGCCTCTAGGGGTGAAGCTTTCTTT. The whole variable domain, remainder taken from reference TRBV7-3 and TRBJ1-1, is GAGVSQTPSNKVTEKGKYVELRCDPISGHTALYWYRQSLGQGPEFLIYFQGTGAADDSGLPNDRFFAVRPEGSVSTLKIQRTERGDSAVYLCASSLTGASRGEAFFGQGTRLTVV.

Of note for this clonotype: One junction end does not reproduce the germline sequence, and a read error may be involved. CDR3 in amino acids: CASSLVYGSNEKLFF. Written as DNA, the CDR3 is TGTGCTAGCAGCTTAGTGTACGGCTCTAATGAAAAACTGTTTTTT. The rearrangement joins TRBV7-3 to TRBJ1-4; D is uncertain. Germline assignment: CDR1 SGHTA and CDR2 FQGTGA. The CDR3 totals 15 residues.

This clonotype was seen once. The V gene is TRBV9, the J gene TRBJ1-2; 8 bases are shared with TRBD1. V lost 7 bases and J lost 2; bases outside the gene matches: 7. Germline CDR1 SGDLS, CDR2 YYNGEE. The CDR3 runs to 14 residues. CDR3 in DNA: TGTGCCAGCGGAAACAGGGGGAGAAACTATGGCTACACCTTC. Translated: CASGNRGRNYGYTF.

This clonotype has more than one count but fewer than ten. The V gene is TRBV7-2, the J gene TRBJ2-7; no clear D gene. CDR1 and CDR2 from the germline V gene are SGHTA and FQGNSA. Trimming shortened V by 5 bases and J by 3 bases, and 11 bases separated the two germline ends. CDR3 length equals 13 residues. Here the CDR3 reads CASSPGYGYEQYF. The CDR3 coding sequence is TGTGCCAGCAGCCCGGGCTACGGCTACGAGCAGTACTTC.

The CDR3 DNA is TGCAGCGTTCTAACGGAAAGCTCCTACGAGCAGTACTTC. Its translation: CSVLTESSYEQYF. The gene calls are TRBV29-1 and TRBJ2-7; D gene unclear. V lost 5 bases and J lost 0, with 11 bases in between. This CDR3 is built from 13 residues. Looked up from germline, CDR1 is SQVTM and CDR2 is ANQGSEA.

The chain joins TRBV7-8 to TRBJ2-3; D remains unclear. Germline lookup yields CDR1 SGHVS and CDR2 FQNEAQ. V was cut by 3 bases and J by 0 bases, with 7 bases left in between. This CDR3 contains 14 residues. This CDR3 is CASSLYPSTDTQYF. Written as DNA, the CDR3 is TGTGCCAGCAGCTTGTATCCTAGCACAGATACGCAGTATTTT.

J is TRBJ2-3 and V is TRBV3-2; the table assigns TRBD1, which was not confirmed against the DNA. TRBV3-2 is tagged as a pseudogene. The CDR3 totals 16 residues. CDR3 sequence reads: CASSQQGSDGTDTQYF. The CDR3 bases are TGTGCCAGCAGCCAGCAAGGGAGCGATGGCACAGATACGCAGTATTTT.

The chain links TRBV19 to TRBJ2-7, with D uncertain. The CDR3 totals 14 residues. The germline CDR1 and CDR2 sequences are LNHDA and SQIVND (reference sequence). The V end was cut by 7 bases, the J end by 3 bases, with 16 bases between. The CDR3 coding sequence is TGTGCCAGTAACGGTGGGGTTACTTACTACGAGCAGTACTTC. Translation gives CASNGGVTYYEQYF.

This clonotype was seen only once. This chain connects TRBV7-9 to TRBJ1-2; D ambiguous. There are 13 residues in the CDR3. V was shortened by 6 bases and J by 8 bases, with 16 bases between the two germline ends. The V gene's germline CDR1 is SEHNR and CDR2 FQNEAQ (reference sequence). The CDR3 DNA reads TGTGCCAGCAGGAGTAGCGGGTCCGAGGGCTACACCTTC. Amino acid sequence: CASRSSGSEGYTF.